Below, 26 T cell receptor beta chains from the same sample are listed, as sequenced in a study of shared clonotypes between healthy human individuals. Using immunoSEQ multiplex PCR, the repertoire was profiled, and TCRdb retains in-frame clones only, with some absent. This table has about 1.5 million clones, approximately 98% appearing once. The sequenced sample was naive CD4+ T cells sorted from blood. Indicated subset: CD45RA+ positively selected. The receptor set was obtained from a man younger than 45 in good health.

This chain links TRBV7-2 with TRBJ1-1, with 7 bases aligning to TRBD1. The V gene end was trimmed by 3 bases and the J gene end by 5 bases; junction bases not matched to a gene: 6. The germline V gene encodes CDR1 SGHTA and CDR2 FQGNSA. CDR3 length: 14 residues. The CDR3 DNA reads TGTGCCAGCAGCTTTTGGGGCAGGGGGACTGAAGCTTTCTTT. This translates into CASSFWGRGTEAFF.

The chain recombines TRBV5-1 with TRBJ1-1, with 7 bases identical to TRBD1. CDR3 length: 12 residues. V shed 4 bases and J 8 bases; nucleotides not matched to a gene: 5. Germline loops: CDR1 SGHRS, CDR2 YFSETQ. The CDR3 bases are TGCGCCAGCAGCCAGTCGGACAGGGAAGCTTTCTTT. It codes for CASSQSDREAFF.

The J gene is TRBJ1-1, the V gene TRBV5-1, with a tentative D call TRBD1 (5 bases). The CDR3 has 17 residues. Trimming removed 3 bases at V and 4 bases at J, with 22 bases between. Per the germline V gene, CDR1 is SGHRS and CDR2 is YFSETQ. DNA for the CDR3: TGCGCCAGCAGCTCAAATACGCAGGGTTACCGGGCCACTGAAGCTTTCTTT. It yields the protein CASSSNTQGYRATEAFF.

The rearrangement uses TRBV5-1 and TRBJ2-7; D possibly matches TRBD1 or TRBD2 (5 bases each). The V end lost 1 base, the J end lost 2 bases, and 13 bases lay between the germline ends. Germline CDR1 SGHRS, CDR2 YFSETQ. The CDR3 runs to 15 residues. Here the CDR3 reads CASSLKSWGTYEQYF. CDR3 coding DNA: TGCGCCAGCAGCTTGAAAAGCTGGGGGACCTACGAGCAGTACTTC.

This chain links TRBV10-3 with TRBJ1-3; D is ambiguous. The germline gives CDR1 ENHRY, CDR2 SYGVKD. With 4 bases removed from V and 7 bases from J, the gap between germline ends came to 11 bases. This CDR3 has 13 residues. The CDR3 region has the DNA TGTGCCATCAGTGCAGTTTTCCCGAACACCATATATTTT. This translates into CAISAVFPNTIYF.

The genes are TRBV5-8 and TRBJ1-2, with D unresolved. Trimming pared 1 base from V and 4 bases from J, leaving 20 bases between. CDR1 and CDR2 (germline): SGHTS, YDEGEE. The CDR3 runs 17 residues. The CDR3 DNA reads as TGTGCCAGCAGCTTGAAGATTGTCGGAGGGCTTCTCTATGGCTACACCTTC. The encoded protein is CASSLKIVGGLLYGYTF.

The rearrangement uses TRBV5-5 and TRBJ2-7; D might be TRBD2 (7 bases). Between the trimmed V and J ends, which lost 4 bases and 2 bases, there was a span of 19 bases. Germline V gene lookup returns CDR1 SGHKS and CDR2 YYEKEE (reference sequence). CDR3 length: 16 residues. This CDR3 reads CASSTSRRGLTYEQYF. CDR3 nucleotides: TGTGCCAGCAGCACGTCACGGCGGGGGCTCACCTACGAGCAGTACTTC.

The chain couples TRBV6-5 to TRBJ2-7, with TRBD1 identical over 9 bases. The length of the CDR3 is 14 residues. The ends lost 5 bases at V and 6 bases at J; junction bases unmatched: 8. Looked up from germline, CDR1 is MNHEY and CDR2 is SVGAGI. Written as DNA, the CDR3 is TGTGCCAGCAGTACCCGGGACAGGGATCGCGAGCAGTACTTC. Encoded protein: CASSTRDRDREQYF.

DNA for the CDR3: TGTGCCAGCAGTTGGACGGTGAACACTGAAGCTTTCTTT. It encodes CASSWTVNTEAFF. The chain uses TRBV28 and TRBJ1-1, with D uncertain. The CDR3 consists of 13 residues. Trimming took 4 bases from V and 0 from J, leaving 6 bases between them. Germline V gene lookup returns CDR1 MDHEN and CDR2 SYDVKM. Based on the CDR3 plus reference TRBV28 and TRBJ1-1, the full variable domain is DVKVTQSSRYLVKRTGEKVFLECVQDMDHENMFWYRQDPGLGLRLIYFSYDVKMKEKGDIPEGYSVSREKKERFSLILESASTNQTSMYLCASSWTVNTEAFFGQGTRLTVV.

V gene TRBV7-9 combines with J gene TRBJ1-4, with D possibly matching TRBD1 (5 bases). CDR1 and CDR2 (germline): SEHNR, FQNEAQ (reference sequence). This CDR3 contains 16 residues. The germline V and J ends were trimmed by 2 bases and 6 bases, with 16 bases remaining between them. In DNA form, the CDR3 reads TGTGCCAGCAGCTTACTAGGCGGGGGAACCCATGAAAAACTGTTTTTT. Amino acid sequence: CASSLLGGGTHEKLFF.

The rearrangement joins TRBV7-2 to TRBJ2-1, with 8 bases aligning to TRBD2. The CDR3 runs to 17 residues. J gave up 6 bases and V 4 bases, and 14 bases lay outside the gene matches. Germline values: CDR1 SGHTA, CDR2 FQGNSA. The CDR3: CASSSLTAGLGLNEQFF. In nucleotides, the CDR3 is TGTGCCAGCAGCTCGTTGACCGCGGGACTAGGGCTCAATGAGCAGTTCTTC. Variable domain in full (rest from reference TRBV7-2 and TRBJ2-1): GAGVSQSPSNKVTEKGKDVELRCDPISGHTALYWYRQSLGQGLEFLIYFQGNSAPDKSGLPSDRFSAERTGGSVSTLTIQRTQQEDSAVYLCASSSLTAGLGLNEQFFGPGTRLTVL.

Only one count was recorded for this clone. As DNA, the CDR3 is TGTGCCAGCAGTCCCCGGAGGGCTGAAGCTTTCTTT. Translated, it gives CASSPRRAEAFF. The rearrangement joins TRBV28 to TRBJ1-1; D remains ambiguous. Germline values: CDR1 MDHEN, CDR2 SYDVKM. Trimming pared 5 bases from V and 6 bases from J, leaving 10 bases between. The CDR3 extends over 12 amino acids. The whole variable domain, filled in from reference TRBV28 and TRBJ1-1, reads DVKVTQSSRYLVKRTGEKVFLECVQDMDHENMFWYRQDPGLGLRLIYFSYDVKMKEKGDIPEGYSVSREKKERFSLILESASTNQTSMYLCASSPRRAEAFFGQGTRLTVV.

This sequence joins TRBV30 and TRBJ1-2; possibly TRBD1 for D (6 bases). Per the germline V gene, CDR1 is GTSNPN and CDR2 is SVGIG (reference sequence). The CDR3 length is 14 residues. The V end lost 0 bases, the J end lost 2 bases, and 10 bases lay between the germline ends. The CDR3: CAWSVRGGNYGYTF. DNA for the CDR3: TGTGCCTGGAGTGTTAGGGGGGGAAACTATGGCTACACCTTC.

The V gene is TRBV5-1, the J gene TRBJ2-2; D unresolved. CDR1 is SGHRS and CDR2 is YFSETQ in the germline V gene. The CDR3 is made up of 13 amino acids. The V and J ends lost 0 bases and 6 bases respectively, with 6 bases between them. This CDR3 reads CASSLDWAGELFF. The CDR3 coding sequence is TGCGCCAGCAGCTTGGATTGGGCCGGGGAGCTGTTTTTT.

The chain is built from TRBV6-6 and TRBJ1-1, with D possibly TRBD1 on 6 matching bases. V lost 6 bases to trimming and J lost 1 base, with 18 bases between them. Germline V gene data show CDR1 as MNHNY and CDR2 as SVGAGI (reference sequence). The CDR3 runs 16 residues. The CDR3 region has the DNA TGTGCCAGCAGCTTCATCACAGGGTCGACGAACACTGAAGCTTTCTTT. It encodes CASSFITGSTNTEAFF.

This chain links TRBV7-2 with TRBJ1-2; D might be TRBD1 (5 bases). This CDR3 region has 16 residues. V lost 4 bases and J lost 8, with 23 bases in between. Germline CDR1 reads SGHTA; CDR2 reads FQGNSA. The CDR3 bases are TGTGCCAGCAGCTCTGGCGGGGATTGGGCAGGGAACGGCTACACCTTC. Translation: CASSSGGDWAGNGYTF.

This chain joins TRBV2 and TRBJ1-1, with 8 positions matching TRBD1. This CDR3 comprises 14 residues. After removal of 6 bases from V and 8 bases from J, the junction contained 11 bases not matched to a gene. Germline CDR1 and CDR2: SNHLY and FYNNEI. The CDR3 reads CASSLQGELGEAFF. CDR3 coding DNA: TGTGCCAGCAGCTTACAGGGGGAATTAGGGGAAGCTTTCTTT.

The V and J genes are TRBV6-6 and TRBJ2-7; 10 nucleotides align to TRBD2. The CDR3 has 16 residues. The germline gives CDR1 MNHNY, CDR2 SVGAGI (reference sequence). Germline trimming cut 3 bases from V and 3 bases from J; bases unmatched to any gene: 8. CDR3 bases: TGTGCCAGCAGTTATTGGCTAGCGGGAGATGGCTACGAGCAGTACTTC. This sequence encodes CASSYWLAGDGYEQYF.

The CDR3 reads CASSYSAGEPTGELFF. The CDR3 DNA reads TGTGCCAGCAGTTACTCGGCGGGAGAACCTACCGGGGAGCTGTTTTTT. The chain couples TRBV6-5 to TRBJ2-2, with TRBD2 matching over 7 bases. The junction had 6 bases not matched to a gene; V was cut back by 0 bases and J by 5 bases. Per the germline V gene, CDR1 is MNHEY and CDR2 is SVGAGI. This CDR3 region has 16 residues.

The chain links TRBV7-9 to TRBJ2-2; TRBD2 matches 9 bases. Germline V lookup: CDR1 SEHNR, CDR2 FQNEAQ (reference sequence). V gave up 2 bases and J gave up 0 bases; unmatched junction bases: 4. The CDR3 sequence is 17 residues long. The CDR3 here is CASSLRTSGPNTGELFF. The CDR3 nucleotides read TGTGCCAGCAGCTTACGTACTAGCGGGCCGAACACCGGGGAGCTGTTTTTT.

CDR3 DNA sequence: TGTGCCAGCAGCTCGCTAGCGGGGGTCTTATCCTACGAGCAGTACTTC. The encoded protein is CASSSLAGVLSYEQYF. The chain employs TRBV5-6 and TRBJ2-7, with 10 bases identical to TRBD2. The CDR3 extends over 16 amino acids. Germline assignment: CDR1 SGHDT and CDR2 YYEEEE. The V gene end was trimmed by 3 bases and the J gene end by 1 base; junction bases not matched to a gene: 7.

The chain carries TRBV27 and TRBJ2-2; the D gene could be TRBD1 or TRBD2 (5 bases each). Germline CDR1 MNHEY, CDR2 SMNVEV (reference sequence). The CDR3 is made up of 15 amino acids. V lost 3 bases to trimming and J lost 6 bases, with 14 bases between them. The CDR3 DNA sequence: TGTGCCAGCAGTTTGGCCGGGACCATCCCCGGGGAGCTGTTTTTT. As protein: CASSLAGTIPGELFF.

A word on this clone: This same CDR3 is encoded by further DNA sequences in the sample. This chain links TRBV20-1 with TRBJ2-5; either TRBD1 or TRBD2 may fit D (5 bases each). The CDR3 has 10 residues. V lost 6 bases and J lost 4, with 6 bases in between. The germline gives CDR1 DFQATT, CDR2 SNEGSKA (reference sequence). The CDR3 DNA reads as TGCAGTGCAGGGACAGAGACCCAGTACTTC. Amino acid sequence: CSAGTETQYF.

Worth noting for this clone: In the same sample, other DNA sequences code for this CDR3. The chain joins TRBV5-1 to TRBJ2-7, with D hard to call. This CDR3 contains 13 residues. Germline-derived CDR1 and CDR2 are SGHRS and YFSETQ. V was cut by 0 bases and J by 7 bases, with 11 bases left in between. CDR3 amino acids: CASSLEGVGEQYF. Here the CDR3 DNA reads TGCGCCAGCAGCTTGGAGGGTGTTGGGGAGCAGTACTTC.

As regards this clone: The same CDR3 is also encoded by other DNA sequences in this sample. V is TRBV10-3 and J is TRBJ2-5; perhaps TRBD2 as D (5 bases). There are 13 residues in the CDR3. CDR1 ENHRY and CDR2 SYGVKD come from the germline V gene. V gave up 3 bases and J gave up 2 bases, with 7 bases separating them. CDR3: CAISDQRQETQYF. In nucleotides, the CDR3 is TGTGCCATCAGTGATCAGCGGCAAGAGACCCAGTACTTC.

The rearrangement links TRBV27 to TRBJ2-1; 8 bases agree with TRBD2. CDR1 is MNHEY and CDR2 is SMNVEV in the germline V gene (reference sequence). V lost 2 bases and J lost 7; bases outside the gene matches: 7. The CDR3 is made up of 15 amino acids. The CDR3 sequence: CASSLTGGPFNEQFF. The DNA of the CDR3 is TGTGCCAGCAGTTTAACGGGAGGGCCGTTTAATGAGCAGTTCTTC.